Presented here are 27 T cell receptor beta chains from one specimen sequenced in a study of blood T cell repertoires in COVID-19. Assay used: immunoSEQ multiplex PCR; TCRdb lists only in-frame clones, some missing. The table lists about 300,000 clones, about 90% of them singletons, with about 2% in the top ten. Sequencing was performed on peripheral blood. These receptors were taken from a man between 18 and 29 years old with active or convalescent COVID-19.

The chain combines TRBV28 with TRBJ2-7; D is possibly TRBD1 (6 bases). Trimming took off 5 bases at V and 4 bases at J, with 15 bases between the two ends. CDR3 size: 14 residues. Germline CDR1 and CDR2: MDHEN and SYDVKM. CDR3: CASSLGTSLYEQYF. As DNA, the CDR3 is TGTGCCAGCAGTCTCGGGACATCCCTTTACGAGCAGTACTTC.

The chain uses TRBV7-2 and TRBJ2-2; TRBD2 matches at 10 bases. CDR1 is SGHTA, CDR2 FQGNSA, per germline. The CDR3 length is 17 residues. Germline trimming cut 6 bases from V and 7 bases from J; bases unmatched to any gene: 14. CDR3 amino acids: CASSRRGGQREGGELFF. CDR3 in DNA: TGTGCCAGCAGTCGTAGGGGAGGTCAGCGGGAGGGCGGGGAGCTGTTTTTT.

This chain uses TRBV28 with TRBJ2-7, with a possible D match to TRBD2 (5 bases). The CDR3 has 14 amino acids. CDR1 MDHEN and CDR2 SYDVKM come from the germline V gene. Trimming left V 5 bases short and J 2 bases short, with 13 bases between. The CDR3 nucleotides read TGTGCCAGCAGTGGACCCGGGGAACCCTACGAGCAGTACTTC. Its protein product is CASSGPGEPYEQYF.

CDR3 region: CSVGINSNQPQHF. CDR3 DNA sequence: TGCAGCGTTGGTATTAATAGCAATCAGCCCCAGCATTTT. The chain recombines TRBV29-1 with TRBJ1-5; D is unresolved. V lost 4 bases and J lost 0, with 7 bases in between. The CDR3 is 13 amino acids. Germline values: CDR1 SQVTM, CDR2 ANQGSEA.

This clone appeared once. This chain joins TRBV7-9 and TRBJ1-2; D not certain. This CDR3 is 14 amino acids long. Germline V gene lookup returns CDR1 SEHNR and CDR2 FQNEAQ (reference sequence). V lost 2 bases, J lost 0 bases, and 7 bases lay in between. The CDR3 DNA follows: TGTGCCAGCAGCTTAATAGCGTCTAACTATGGCTACACCTTC. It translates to CASSLIASNYGYTF.

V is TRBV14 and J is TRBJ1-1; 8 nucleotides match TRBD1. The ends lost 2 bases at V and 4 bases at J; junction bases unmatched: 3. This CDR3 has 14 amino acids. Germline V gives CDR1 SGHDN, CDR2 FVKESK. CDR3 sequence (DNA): TGTGCCAGCAGCCAATCAGGGGGCGGCACTGAAGCTTTCTTT. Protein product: CASSQSGGGTEAFF.

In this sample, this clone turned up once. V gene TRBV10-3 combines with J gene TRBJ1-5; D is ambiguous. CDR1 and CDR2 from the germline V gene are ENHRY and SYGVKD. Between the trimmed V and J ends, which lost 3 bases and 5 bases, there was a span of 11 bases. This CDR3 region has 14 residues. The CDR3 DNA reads TGTGCCATCAGTGACTTTTCAGCGGATCAGCCCCAGCATTTT. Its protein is CAISDFSADQPQHF.

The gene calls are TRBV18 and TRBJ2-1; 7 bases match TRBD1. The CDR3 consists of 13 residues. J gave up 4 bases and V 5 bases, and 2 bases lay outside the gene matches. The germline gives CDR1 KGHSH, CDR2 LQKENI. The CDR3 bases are TGTGCCAGCTCATCACAGGGGTACAATGAGCAGTTCTTC. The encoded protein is CASSSQGYNEQFF.

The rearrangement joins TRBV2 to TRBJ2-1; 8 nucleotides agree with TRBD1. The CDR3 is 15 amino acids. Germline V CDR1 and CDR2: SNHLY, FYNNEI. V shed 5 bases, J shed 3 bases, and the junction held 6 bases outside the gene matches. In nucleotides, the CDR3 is TGTGCCAGCAGTACACAGGGGGGTGACTACAATGAGCAGTTCTTC. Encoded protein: CASSTQGGDYNEQFF.

The CDR3: CASSLQPRGSGNTIYF. CDR3 nucleotides: TGTGCCAGCAGTCTTCAACCCAGGGGATCTGGAAACACCATATATTTT. The J gene is TRBJ1-3, the V gene TRBV9; tentative D call: TRBD1 (6 bases). CDR1 is SGDLS, CDR2 YYNGEE, per germline. The CDR3 consists of 16 residues. Between the trimmed V and J ends, which lost 5 bases and 1 base, there was a span of 16 bases.

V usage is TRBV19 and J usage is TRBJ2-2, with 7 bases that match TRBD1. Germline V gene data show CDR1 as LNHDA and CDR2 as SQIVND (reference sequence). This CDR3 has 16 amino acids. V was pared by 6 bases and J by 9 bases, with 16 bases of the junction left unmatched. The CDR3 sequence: CASRRLDTGEVWELFF. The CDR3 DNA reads TGTGCCAGTAGAAGATTAGATACAGGGGAAGTCTGGGAGCTGTTTTTT. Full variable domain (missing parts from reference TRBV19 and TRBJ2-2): DGGITQSPKYLFRKEGQNVTLSCEQNLNHDAMYWYRQDPGQGLRLIYYSQIVNDFQKGDIAEGYSVSREKKESFPLTVTSAQKNPTAFYLCASRRLDTGEVWELFFGEGSRLTVL.

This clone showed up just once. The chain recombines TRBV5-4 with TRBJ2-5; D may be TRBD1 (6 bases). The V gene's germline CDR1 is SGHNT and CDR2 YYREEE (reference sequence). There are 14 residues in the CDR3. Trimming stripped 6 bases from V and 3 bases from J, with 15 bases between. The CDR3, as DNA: TGTGCCAGCAACCGAGGACAGTCGAAAGAGACCCAGTACTTC. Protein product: CASNRGQSKETQYF.

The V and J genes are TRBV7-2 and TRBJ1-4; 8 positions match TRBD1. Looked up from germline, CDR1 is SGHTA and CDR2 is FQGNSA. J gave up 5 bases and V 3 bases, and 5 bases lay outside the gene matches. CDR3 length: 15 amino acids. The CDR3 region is CASSFLGQANEKLFF. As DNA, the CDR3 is TGTGCCAGCAGCTTTTTGGGACAGGCAAATGAAAAACTGTTTTTT.

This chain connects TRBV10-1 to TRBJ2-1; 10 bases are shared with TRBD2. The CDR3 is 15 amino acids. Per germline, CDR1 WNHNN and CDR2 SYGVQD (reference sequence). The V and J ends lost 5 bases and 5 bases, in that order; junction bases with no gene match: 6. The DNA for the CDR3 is TGCGCCAGCAGTAACCCTAGCGGGGGAAACAATGAGCAGTTCTTC. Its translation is CASSNPSGGNNEQFF.

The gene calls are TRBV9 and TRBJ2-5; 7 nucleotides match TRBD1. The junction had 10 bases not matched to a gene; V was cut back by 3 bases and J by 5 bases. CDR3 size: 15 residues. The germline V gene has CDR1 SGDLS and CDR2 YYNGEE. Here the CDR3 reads CASSARDRAWETQYF. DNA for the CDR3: TGTGCCAGCAGCGCCCGGGACAGAGCTTGGGAGACCCAGTACTTC. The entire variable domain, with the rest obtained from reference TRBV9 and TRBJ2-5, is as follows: DSGVTQTPKHLITATGQRVTLRCSPRSGDLSVYWYQQSLDQGLQFLIQYYNGEERAKGNILERFSAQQFPDLHSELNLSSLELGDSALYFCASSARDRAWETQYFGPGTRLLVL.

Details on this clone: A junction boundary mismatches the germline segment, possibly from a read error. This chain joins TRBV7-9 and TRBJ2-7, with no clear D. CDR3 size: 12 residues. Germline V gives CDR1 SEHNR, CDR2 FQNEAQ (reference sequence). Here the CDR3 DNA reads TGTGCCAGCAGACCCGCGGTGGAGAACCCGCACTTC. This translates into CASRPAVENPHF.

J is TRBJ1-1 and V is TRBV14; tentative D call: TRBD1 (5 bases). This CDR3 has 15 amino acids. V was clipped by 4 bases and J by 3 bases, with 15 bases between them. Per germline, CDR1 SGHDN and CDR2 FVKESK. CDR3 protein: CASSRRQRLYTEAFF. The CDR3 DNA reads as TGTGCCAGCAGCCGCCGACAGCGCCTTTACACTGAAGCTTTCTTT.

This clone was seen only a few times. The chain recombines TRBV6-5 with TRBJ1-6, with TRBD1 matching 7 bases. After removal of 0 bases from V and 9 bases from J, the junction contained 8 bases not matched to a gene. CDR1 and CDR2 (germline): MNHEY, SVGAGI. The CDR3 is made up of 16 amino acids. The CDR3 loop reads CASSYSRGRGISPLHF. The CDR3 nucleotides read TGTGCCAGCAGTTACTCTAGGGGCAGGGGGATTTCACCCCTCCACTTT.

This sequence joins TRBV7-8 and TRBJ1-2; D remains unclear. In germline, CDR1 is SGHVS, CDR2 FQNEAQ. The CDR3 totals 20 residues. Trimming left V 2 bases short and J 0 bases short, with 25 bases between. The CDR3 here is CASSLMKVEGTGSANYGYTF. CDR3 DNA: TGTGCCAGCAGCTTAATGAAAGTCGAGGGCACCGGGTCGGCTAACTATGGCTACACCTTC.

The CDR3 sequence is CASSLARQGPNYGYTF. Here the CDR3 DNA reads TGCGCCAGCAGCTTGGCCCGACAGGGTCCAAACTATGGCTACACCTTC. The rearrangement joins TRBV5-1 to TRBJ1-2; TRBD1 matches 7 bases. J gave up 2 bases and V 0 bases, and 7 bases lay outside the gene matches. CDR3 length: 16 residues. Looked up from germline, CDR1 is SGHRS and CDR2 is YFSETQ. The whole variable domain, remainder taken from reference TRBV5-1 and TRBJ1-2, is KAGVTQTPRYLIKTRGQQVTLSCSPISGHRSVSWYQQTPGQGLQFLFEYFSETQRNKGNFPGRFSGRQFSNSRSEMNVSTLELGDSALYLCASSLARQGPNYGYTFGSGTRLTVV.

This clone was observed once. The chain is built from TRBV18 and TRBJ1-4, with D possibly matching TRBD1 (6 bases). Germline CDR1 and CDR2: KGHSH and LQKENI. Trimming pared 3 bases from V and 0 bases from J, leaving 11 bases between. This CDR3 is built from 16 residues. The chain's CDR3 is CASSPGQIATNEKLFF. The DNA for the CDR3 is TGTGCCAGCTCACCTGGACAGATAGCAACTAATGAAAAACTGTTTTTT.

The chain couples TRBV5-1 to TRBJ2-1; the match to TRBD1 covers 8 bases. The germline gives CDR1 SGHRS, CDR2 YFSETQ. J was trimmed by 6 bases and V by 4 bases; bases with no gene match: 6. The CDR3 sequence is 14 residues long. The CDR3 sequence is CASSPGGPPNEQFF. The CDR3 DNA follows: TGCGCCAGCAGCCCAGGGGGCCCCCCCAATGAGCAGTTCTTC.

The CDR3 nucleotides are TGCGCCAGCAGCTTGGGACAGTCTTTCTACGAGCAGTACTTC. It is translated as CASSLGQSFYEQYF. V usage is TRBV5-1 and J usage is TRBJ2-7, with D perhaps TRBD1 (5 bases). Deletions cut 0 bases from V and 3 bases from J, with 10 bases between. CDR1 is SGHRS and CDR2 is YFSETQ in the germline V gene. CDR3 length equals 14 residues.

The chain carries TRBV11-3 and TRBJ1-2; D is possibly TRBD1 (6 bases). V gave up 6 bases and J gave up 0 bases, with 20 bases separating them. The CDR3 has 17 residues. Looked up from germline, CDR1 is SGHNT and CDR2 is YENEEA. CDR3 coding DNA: TGTGCCAGCAGAACAGGGCAGCTAGCCTGGACTAACTATGGCTACACCTTC. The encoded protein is CASRTGQLAWTNYGYTF.

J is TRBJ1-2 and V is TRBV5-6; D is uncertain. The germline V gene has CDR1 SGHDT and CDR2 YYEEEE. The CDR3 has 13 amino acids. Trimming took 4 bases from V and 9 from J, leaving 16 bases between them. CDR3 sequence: CASSAWILGSYTF. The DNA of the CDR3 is TGTGCCAGCAGCGCCTGGATTCTCGGGAGCTACACCTTC.

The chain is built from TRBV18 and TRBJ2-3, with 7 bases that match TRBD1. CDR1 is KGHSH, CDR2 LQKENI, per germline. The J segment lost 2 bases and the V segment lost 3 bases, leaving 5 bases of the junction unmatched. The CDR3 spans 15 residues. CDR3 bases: TGTGCCAGCTCACCTCGGACAGGATTCACAGATACGCAGTATTTT. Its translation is CASSPRTGFTDTQYF.

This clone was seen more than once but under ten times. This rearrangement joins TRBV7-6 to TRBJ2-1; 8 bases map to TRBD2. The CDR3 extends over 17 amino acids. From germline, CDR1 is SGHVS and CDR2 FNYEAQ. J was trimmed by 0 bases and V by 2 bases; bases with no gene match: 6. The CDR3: CASSLSPGTSSYNEQFF. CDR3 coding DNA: TGTGCCAGCAGCTTAAGCCCCGGGACTAGCTCCTACAATGAGCAGTTCTTC.